This TCR beta chain is drawn from a study of T-cell reconstitution after alpha-beta-depleted transplantation in children. This clonotype occurred many times. Unique molecular identifiers were incorporated during preparation of the TCRbeta library. TCRdb fed the PCR reads into MiXCR, producing one record per CDR3 protein. The sample shows roughly 300,000 distinct CDR3 sequences, roughly 11% of them seen only once. This material consisted of peripheral blood, taken 180 days after TCRalphabeta/CD19-depleted stem cell transplant. The clonotype originates from a male patient between 2 and 15 years old who had a stem cell transplant for chronic granulomatous disease, so the T cells may come from the graft donor.

CDR3 amino acids: CASSTPGGRAGYGYTF. CDR3 coding DNA: TGTGCCAGCAGCACCCCCGGCGGCAGGGCGGGCTATGGCTACACCTTC. J is TRBJ1-2 and V is TRBV11-2; D is perhaps TRBD1 (5 bases). The CDR3 is 16 residues long. Trimming pared 5 bases from V and 4 bases from J, leaving 20 bases between. Germline V gene data show CDR1 as SGHAT and CDR2 as FQNNGV.